The 5 T cell receptor beta chains below all came from one sample that was sequenced in a study of early T cells in non-severe SARS-CoV-2 infection. TCRdb re-called the 5' RACE reads through MiXCR, storing one row per CDR3 protein. Here the sample spans fewer than 30,000 distinct CDR3 sequences, roughly 4.1% being singletons. Sample: whole blood. The receptors here all came from an adult who was a healthcare worker with PCR-confirmed SARS-CoV-2 infection or an uninfected control (not recorded which).

This clonotype has ten or more counts. V usage is TRBV4-2 and J usage is TRBJ1-6; TRBD1 is a possible D gene (5 bases). This CDR3 contains 15 residues. CDR1 and CDR2 (germline): LGHNA, YNFKEQ. The V end lost 3 bases, the J end lost 8 bases, and 14 bases lay between the germline ends. CDR3 in DNA: TGTGCCAGCAGCCAGGGGGACTTTGCTGATTCACCCCTCCACTTT. Translation: CASSQGDFADSPLHF.

This clonotype came up a few times. The rearrangement links TRBV14 to TRBJ2-7; D ambiguous. Germline V gives CDR1 SGHDN, CDR2 FVKESK. V dropped 0 bases and J dropped 7 bases, with 19 bases sitting between them. This CDR3 is 16 amino acids long. The DNA of the CDR3 is TGTGCCAGCAGCCAAGAATCTCCGGTCCTAGGGCAAGAGCAGTACTTC. Translated, it gives CASSQESPVLGQEQYF.

Details on this clonotype: This may come from a read error, since a much larger clone is one base off. The V call is TRBV7-6, the J call TRBJ2-1; D remains unclear. CDR1 is SGHVS and CDR2 is FNYEAQ in the germline V gene. The CDR3 extends over 14 amino acids. The CDR3 is CASSLASSGIEQLF. The CDR3 coding sequence is TGTGCCAGCAGCTTAGCCTCCTCCGGAATCGAGCAGCTCTTC.

This clonotype was counted at least ten times. The chain carries TRBV10-2 and TRBJ2-2, with D maybe TRBD2 (6 bases). CDR1 and CDR2 (germline): WSHSY, SAAADI. V shed 11 bases and J shed 4 bases, with 17 bases lying between them. The CDR3 spans 14 residues. The CDR3 DNA is TGCGCCGCAAGTGGCCTAGCGACCACCGGGGAGCTGTTTTTT. It codes for CAASGLATTGELFF.

This clonotype was detected a few times. V and J are TRBV2 and TRBJ2-1, with D unresolved. In germline, CDR1 is SNHLY, CDR2 FYNNEI. The CDR3 spans 15 residues. The V end lost 2 bases, the J end lost 2 bases, and 10 bases lay between the germline ends. The CDR3 spells CASSEQDPTYNEQFF. The CDR3 bases are TGTGCCAGCAGTGAACAGGATCCAACCTACAATGAGCAGTTCTTC.